This entry features one T cell receptor beta chain sequence. The sample originates from a study of blood T cell repertoires in COVID-19. Study background: Samples representing acute and convalescent COVID-19 were sourced from the United States, Italy and Spain.

All enrollees were roughly 18 to 89 years old and from approximately 25 US areas. TCRdb's copy holds only in-frame clones and misses some; the assay was immunoSEQ multiplex PCR. Here the sample spans around 160,000 clones, roughly 90% being singletons. Sequencing was done on a sample of PBMCs or T cells enriched from blood (not recorded which). The clonotype was recovered from a woman aged 25-40 years with acute COVID-19.

CDR3 coding DNA: TGTGCCAGCAGCTTGGCCGATACTAACTATGGCTACACCTTC. Translating it yields CASSLADTNYGYTF. The chain couples TRBV11-2 to TRBJ1-2; the D is unclear. Germline lookup yields CDR1 SGHAT and CDR2 FQNNGV. Between the trimmed V and J ends, which lost 3 bases and 0 bases, there was a span of 8 bases. The length of the CDR3 is 14 residues.